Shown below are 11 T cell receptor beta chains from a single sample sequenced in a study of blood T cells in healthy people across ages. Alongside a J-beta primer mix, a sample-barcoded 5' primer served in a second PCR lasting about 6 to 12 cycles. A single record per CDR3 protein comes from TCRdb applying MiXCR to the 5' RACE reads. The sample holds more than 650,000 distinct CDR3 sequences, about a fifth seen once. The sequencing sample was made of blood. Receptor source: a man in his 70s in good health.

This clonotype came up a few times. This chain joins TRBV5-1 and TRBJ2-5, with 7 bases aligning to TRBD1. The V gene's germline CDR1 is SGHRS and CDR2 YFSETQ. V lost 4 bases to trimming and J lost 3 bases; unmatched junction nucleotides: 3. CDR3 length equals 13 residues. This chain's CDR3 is CASSIGTEETQYF. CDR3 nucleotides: TGCGCCAGCAGCATCGGGACAGAAGAGACCCAGTACTTC.

CDR3 region: CSARVGGAEQFF. As DNA, the CDR3 is TGCAGTGCTAGAGTTGGTGGTGCTGAGCAGTTCTTC. The rearrangement links TRBV20-1 to TRBJ2-1; no reliable D call. The V and J ends lost 1 base and 9 bases respectively, with 10 bases between them. The germline gives CDR1 DFQATT, CDR2 SNEGSKA (reference sequence). The CDR3 consists of 12 residues.

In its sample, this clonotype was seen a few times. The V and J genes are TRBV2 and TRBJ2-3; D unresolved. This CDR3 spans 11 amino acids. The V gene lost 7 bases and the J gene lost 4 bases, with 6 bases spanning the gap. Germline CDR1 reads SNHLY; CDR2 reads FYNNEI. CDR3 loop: CASNLADTQYF. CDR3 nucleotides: TGTGCCAGCAACCTGGCAGATACGCAGTATTTT.

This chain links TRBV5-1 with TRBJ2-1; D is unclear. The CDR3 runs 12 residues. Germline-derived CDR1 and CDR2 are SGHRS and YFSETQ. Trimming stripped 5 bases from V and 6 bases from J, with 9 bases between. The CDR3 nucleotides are TGCGCCAGCAGTTCAACCTTCAATGAGCAGTTCTTC. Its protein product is CASSSTFNEQFF. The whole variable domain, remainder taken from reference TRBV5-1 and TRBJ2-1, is KAGVTQTPRYLIKTRGQQVTLSCSPISGHRSVSWYQQTPGQGLQFLFEYFSETQRNKGNFPGRFSGRQFSNSRSEMNVSTLELGDSALYLCASSSTFNEQFFGPGTRLTVL.

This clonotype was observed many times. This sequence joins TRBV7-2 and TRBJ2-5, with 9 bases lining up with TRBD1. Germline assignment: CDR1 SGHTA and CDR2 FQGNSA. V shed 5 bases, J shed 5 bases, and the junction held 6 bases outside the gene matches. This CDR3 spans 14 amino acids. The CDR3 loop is CASSTDRGVETQYF. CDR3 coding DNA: TGTGCCAGCAGCACGGACAGGGGTGTTGAGACCCAGTACTTC. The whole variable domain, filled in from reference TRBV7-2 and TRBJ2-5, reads GAGVSQSPSNKVTEKGKDVELRCDPISGHTALYWYRQSLGQGLEFLIYFQGNSAPDKSGLPSDRFSAERTGGSVSTLTIQRTQQEDSAVYLCASSTDRGVETQYFGPGTRLLVL.

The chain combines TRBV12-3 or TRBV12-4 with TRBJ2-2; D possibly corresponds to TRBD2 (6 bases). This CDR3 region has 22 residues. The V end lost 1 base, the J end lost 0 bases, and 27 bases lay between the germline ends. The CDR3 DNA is TGTGCCAGCAGTTTAGAAGTTCGGCGGGACCCGCTGACCATACCGAACACCGGGGAGCTGTTTTTT. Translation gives CASSLEVRRDPLTIPNTGELFF.

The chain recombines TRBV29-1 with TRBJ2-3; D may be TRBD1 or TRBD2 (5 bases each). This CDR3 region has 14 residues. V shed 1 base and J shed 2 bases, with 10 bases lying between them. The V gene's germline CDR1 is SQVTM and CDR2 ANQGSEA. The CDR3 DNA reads TGCAGCGTTGAAGGGGACCTACACACAGATACGCAGTATTTT. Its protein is CSVEGDLHTDTQYF.

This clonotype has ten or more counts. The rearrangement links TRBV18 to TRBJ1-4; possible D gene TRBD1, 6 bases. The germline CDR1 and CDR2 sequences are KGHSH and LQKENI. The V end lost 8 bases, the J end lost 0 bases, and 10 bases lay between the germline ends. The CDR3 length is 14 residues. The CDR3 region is CASSRTATNEKLFF. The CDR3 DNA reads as TGTGCCAGCAGTCGGACAGCAACTAATGAAAAACTGTTTTTT.

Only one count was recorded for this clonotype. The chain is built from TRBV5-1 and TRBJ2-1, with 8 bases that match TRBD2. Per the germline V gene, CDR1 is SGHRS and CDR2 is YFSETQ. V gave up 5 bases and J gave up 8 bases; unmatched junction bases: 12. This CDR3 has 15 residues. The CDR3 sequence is CASSPGTSLSHEQFF. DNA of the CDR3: TGCGCCAGCAGTCCCGGGACTAGTCTGTCCCATGAGCAGTTCTTC.

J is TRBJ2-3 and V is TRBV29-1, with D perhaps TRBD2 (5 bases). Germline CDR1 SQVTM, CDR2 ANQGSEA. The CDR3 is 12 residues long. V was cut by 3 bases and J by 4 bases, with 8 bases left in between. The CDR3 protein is CSVEEAPDTQYF. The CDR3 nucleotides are TGCAGCGTTGAGGAGGCTCCAGATACGCAGTATTTT.

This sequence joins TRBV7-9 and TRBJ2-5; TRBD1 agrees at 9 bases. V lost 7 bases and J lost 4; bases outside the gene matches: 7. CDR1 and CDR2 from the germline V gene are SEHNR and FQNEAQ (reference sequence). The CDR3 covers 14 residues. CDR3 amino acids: CASTRTGEGETQYF. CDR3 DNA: TGTGCCAGCACAAGGACAGGGGAGGGAGAGACCCAGTACTTC.